These 2 T cell receptor beta chains were sequenced from one sample in a study of beta chain features in type 1 diabetes. Study results and limitations: All four CD4+ subsets from Type 1 diabetes patients carried moderately but significantly shorter TCRB CDR3s.

cDNA synthesis used the whole RNA isolate, giving expressed TCRB sequences. The repertoire was sequenced with immunoSEQ multiplex PCR; TCRdb's copy has only in-frame clones and lacks some. The data show some 330,000 clones, roughly 13% seen once. These receptors' antigens are unknown. Sequencing was done on a sample of naive CD4+ T cells from blood. Receptor source: a woman aged 18-30 years with type 1 diabetes.

This clone was seen only a few times. V usage is TRBV5-6 and J usage is TRBJ2-7; D perhaps matches TRBD2 (5 bases). The CDR3 extends over 13 amino acids. Germline-derived CDR1 and CDR2 are SGHDT and YYEEEE. With 2 bases removed from V and 3 bases from J, the gap between germline ends came to 9 bases. The CDR3 DNA sequence: TGTGCCAGCAGCTTTGAGAGCGGCTACGAGCAGTACTTC. Amino acids: CASSFESGYEQYF.

The chain carries TRBV28 and TRBJ2-7, with D possibly TRBD1 on 6 matching bases. Germline V gene data show CDR1 as MDHEN and CDR2 as SYDVKM. V was pared by 3 bases and J by 0 bases, with 15 bases between. The CDR3 consists of 16 residues. The DNA of the CDR3 is TGTGCCAGCAGTTTTTATCTCCGGGACAACTCCTACGAGCAGTACTTC. Amino acid sequence: CASSFYLRDNSYEQYF.